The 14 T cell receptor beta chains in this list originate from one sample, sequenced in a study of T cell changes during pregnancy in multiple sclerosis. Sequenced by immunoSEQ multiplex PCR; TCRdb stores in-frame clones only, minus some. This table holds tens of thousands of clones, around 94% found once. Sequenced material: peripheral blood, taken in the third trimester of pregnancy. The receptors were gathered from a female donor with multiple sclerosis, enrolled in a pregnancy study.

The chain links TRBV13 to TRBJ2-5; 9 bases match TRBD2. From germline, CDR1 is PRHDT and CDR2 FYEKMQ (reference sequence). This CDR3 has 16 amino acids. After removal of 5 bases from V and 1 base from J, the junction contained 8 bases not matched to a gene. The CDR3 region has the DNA TGTGCCAGCAGCACCAGACTAGCGGAAACCCAAGAGACCCAGTACTTC. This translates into CASSTRLAETQETQYF.

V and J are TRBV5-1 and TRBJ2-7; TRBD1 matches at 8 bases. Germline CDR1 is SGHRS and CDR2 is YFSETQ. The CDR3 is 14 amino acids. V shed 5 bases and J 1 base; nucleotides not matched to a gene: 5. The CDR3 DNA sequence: TGCGCCAGCAGGACAGGGGAATGGTCCTACGAGCAGTACTTC. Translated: CASRTGEWSYEQYF. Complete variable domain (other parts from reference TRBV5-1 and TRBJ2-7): KAGVTQTPRYLIKTRGQQVTLSCSPISGHRSVSWYQQTPGQGLQFLFEYFSETQRNKGNFPGRFSGRQFSNSRSEMNVSTLELGDSALYLCASRTGEWSYEQYFGPGTRLTVT.

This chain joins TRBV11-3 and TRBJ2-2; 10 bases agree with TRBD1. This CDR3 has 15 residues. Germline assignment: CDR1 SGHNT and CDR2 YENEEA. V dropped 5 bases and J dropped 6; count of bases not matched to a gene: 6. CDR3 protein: CASSGTGVQSGELFF. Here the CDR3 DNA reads TGTGCCAGCAGCGGGACAGGGGTTCAGTCCGGGGAGCTGTTTTTT.

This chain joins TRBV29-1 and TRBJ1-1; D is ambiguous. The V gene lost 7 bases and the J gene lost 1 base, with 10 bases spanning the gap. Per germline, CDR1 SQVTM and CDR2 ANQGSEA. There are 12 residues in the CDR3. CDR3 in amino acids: CSALPENTEAFF. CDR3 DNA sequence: TGCAGCGCCCTGCCAGAGAACACTGAAGCTTTCTTT.

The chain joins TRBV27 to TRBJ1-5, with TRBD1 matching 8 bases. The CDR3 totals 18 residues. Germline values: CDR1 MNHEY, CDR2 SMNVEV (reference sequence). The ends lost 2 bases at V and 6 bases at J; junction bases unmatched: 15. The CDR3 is CASSLGGDAGGRSQPQHF. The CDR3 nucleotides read TGTGCCAGCAGTTTAGGGGGAGACGCAGGGGGCCGGAGTCAGCCCCAGCATTTT.

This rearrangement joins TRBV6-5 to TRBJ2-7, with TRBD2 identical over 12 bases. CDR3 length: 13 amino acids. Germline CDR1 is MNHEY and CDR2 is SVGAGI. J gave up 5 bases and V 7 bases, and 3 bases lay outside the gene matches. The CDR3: CASTRTSGNEQYF. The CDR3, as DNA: TGTGCCAGCACGCGGACTAGCGGGAACGAGCAGTACTTC.

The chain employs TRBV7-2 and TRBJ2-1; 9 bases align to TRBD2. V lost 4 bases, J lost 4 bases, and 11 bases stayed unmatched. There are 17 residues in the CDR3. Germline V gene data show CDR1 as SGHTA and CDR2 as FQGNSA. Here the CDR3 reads CASSYHSGSRLYNEQFF. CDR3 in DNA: TGTGCCAGCAGCTATCATAGCGGGAGCCGCCTTTACAATGAGCAGTTCTTC.

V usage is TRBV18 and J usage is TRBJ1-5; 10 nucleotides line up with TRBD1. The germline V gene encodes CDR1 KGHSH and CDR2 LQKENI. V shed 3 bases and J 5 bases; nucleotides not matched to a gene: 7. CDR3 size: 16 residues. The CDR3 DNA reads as TGTGCCAGCTCACCTGCTCCCGGGACAGGGGATCAGCCCCAGCATTTT. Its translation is CASSPAPGTGDQPQHF.

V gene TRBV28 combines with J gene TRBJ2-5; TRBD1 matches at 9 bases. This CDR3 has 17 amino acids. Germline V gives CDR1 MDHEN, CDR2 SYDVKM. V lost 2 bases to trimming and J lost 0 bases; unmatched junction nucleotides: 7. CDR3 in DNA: TGTGCCAGCAGTTTAGGGACAGGGAATAAGAACCAAGAGACCCAGTACTTC. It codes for CASSLGTGNKNQETQYF.

The DNA for the CDR3 is TGTGCCAGCAGCTTAGAGGGACAGGGAAACAATGAGCAGTTCTTC. Protein product: CASSLEGQGNNEQFF. The chain recombines TRBV7-6 with TRBJ2-1; 9 bases are shared with TRBD1. Unmatched junction bases numbered 3, after V lost 1 base and J lost 5 bases. The CDR3 contains 15 residues. Germline V CDR1 and CDR2: SGHVS, FNYEAQ.

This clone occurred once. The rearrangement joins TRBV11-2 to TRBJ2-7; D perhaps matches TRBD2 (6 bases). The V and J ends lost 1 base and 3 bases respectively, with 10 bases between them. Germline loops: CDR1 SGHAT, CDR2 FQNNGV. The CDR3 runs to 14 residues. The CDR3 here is CASSLGGGDYEQYF. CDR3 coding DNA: TGTGCCAGCAGCTTAGGGGGAGGAGACTACGAGCAGTACTTC.

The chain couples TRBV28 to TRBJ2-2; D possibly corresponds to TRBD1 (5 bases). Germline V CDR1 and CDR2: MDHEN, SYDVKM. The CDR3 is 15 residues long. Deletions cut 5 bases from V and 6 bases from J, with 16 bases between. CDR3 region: CASSGPGKKSGELFF. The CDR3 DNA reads TGTGCCAGCAGTGGACCAGGGAAGAAGTCCGGGGAGCTGTTTTTT.

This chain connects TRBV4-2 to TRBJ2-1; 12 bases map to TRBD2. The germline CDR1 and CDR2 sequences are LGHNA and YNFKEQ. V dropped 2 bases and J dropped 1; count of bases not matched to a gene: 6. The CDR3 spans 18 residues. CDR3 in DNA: TGTGCCAGCAGCCAACTAGCGGGAGGGCCTTGGTCCTACAATGAGCAGTTCTTC. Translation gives CASSQLAGGPWSYNEQFF.

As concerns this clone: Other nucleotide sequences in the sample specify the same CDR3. The CDR3 coding sequence is TGTGCCAGTAGTATAGTTGGGGGGAACTATGGCTACACCTTC. Its translation: CASSIVGGNYGYTF. The chain combines TRBV19 with TRBJ1-2; perhaps TRBD1 as D (5 bases). The V gene's germline CDR1 is LNHDA and CDR2 SQIVND (reference sequence). The V end lost 1 base, the J end lost 2 bases, and 8 bases lay between the germline ends. The CDR3 loop spans 14 amino acids.